The 19 T cell receptor beta chains given below trace back to one sample, sequenced in a study of cytomegalovirus exposure and HLA in healthy donors. The PCR made use of 60 Vbeta and 13 Jbeta primers. Sequencing was performed with immunoSEQ multiplex PCR; in TCRdb, only in-frame clones are kept and a portion is missing. This repertoire shows about 120,000 clones, about three fifths found once; its top ten account for around 8.8%. Source material: PBMCs. Receptors originate from a woman aged 40 to 55 in good health and CMV-seropositive.

The rearrangement uses TRBV5-1 and TRBJ2-3; D remains ambiguous. Trimming took off 4 bases at V and 2 bases at J, with 8 bases between the two ends. CDR3 length equals 13 residues. Germline lookup yields CDR1 SGHRS and CDR2 YFSETQ. The CDR3, as DNA: TGCGCCAGCAGCCCAGGTAACACAGATACGCAGTATTTT. Its translation is CASSPGNTDTQYF.

The chain uses TRBV7-2 and TRBJ2-7; 7 nucleotides line up with TRBD1. The CDR3 has 15 amino acids. Germline CDR1 SGHTA, CDR2 FQGNSA. After removal of 1 base from V and 4 bases from J, the junction contained 7 bases not matched to a gene. The CDR3 sequence: CASSLGGGVGYEQYF. DNA of the CDR3: TGTGCCAGCAGCTTAGGAGGGGGCGTTGGGTACGAGCAGTACTTC.

This clone was recorded once. The chain combines TRBV6-1 with TRBJ1-5; 8 positions agree with TRBD1. The CDR3 has 14 amino acids. Trimming removed 4 bases from V and 5 bases from J; junction bases left unmatched: 4. Germline lookup yields CDR1 MNHNS and CDR2 SASEGT. The CDR3 sequence is CASSAGTGYQPQHF. In DNA form, the CDR3 reads TGTGCCAGCAGTGCCGGGACAGGTTATCAGCCCCAGCATTTT.

This chain connects TRBV29-1 to TRBJ2-3; D perhaps matches TRBD2 (5 bases). The germline V and J ends were trimmed by 4 bases and 3 bases, with 5 bases remaining between them. The CDR3 totals 11 residues. CDR1 and CDR2 (germline): SQVTM, ANQGSEA. CDR3 nucleotides: TGCAGCGTTGGAGGGACAGATACGCAGTATTTT. Its translation: CSVGGTDTQYF.

This clone was observed a handful of times. This sequence joins TRBV6-5 and TRBJ2-7, with D perhaps TRBD2 (5 bases). Germline CDR1 reads MNHEY; CDR2 reads SVGAGI. Trimming removed 6 bases from V and 2 bases from J, with 11 bases in between. The CDR3 is made up of 13 amino acids. The CDR3 region is CASRRTGTYEQYF. For the CDR3, the DNA is TGTGCCAGCAGAAGGACTGGGACCTACGAGCAGTACTTC.

The V gene is TRBV6-5, the J gene TRBJ1-2, with a tentative D call TRBD1 (5 bases). The CDR3 totals 15 residues. Germline V CDR1 and CDR2: MNHEY, SVGAGI. Deletions cut 6 bases from V and 5 bases from J, with 19 bases between. The CDR3 bases are TGTGCCAGCAGCCTGGGGGAGGCGGAGGGTTATGGCTACACCTTC. Translating it yields CASSLGEAEGYGYTF.

This clone was counted many times. The V and J genes are TRBV6-5 and TRBJ2-7; D gene uncertain. The CDR3 contains 15 residues. Per the germline V gene, CDR1 is MNHEY and CDR2 is SVGAGI. Trimming took 3 bases from V and 1 from J, leaving 13 bases between them. This chain's CDR3 is CASSYSAPRSYEQYF. For the CDR3, the DNA is TGTGCCAGCAGTTATTCCGCACCGAGGTCCTACGAGCAGTACTTC.

This rearrangement joins TRBV19 to TRBJ2-7, with TRBD1 matching 7 bases. There are 13 residues in the CDR3. The junction had 6 bases not matched to a gene; V was cut back by 7 bases and J by 3 bases. The germline gives CDR1 LNHDA, CDR2 SQIVND (reference sequence). The DNA of the CDR3 is TGTGCCAGTACTCGGGACAGCAGCTACGAGCAGTACTTC. It specifies CASTRDSSYEQYF. The entire variable domain, with the rest obtained from reference TRBV19 and TRBJ2-7, is as follows: DGGITQSPKYLFRKEGQNVTLSCEQNLNHDAMYWYRQDPGQGLRLIYYSQIVNDFQKGDIAEGYSVSREKKESFPLTVTSAQKNPTAFYLCASTRDSSYEQYFGPGTRLTVT.

The chain couples TRBV10-1 to TRBJ1-1; possible D gene TRBD1, 6 bases. V lost 5 bases and J lost 4, with 11 bases in between. Germline CDR1 is WNHNN and CDR2 is SYGVQD (reference sequence). The CDR3 length is 13 residues. The CDR3 DNA is TGCGCCAGCAGTCGGACAGTGGGCACTGAAGCTTTCTTT. It translates to CASSRTVGTEAFF.

This rearrangement joins TRBV28 to TRBJ1-1; D unresolved. Looked up from germline, CDR1 is MDHEN and CDR2 is SYDVKM. Trimming shortened V by 3 bases and J by 7 bases, and 15 bases separated the two germline ends. The CDR3 runs to 14 residues. The CDR3 DNA follows: TGTGCCAGCAGTTTTTGGCTGAGGAATCTTGAAGCTTTCTTT. It encodes CASSFWLRNLEAFF.

The chain links TRBV27 to TRBJ1-2; 10 bases line up with TRBD1. V gave up 7 bases and J gave up 8 bases; unmatched junction bases: 10. Germline V lookup: CDR1 MNHEY, CDR2 SMNVEV (reference sequence). This CDR3 contains 14 residues. The CDR3 spells CASTGRGQGRGYTF. The DNA of the CDR3 is TGTGCCAGCACCGGTCGGGGACAGGGGAGAGGCTACACCTTC.

The rearrangement joins TRBV6-1 to TRBJ2-7, with TRBD2 identical over 10 bases. The CDR3 has 14 amino acids. With V trimmed by 0 bases and J by 4 bases, 0 bases remained unmatched. Germline assignment: CDR1 MNHNS and CDR2 SASEGT. The CDR3 DNA is TGTGCCAGCAGTGAAGCGGGACTAGCGTACGAGCAGTACTTC. It translates to CASSEAGLAYEQYF.

A few counts support this clone. The rearrangement joins TRBV4-2 to TRBJ2-1, with D uncertain. Germline CDR1 reads LGHNA; CDR2 reads YNFKEQ. Trimming removed 4 bases from V and 5 bases from J, with 18 bases in between. The CDR3 loop spans 16 amino acids. CDR3 nucleotides: TGTGCCAGCAGCCCGCTACTAAGCCGCGGCAACAATGAGCAGTTCTTC. Its protein product is CASSPLLSRGNNEQFF.

CDR3 residues: CASSPSWRGAAFF. The CDR3 bases are TGTGCCAGCAGCCCTAGTTGGCGGGGGGCGGCTTTCTTT. V is TRBV14 and J is TRBJ1-1; D possibly corresponds to TRBD1 (6 bases). The germline gives CDR1 SGHDN, CDR2 FVKESK. The CDR3 sequence is 13 residues long. Trimming shortened V by 4 bases and J by 11 bases, and 17 bases separated the two germline ends.

There are a few counts of this clone. The chain has TRBV28 and TRBJ1-5, with D perhaps matching TRBD1 (6 bases). V shed 5 bases and J shed 3 bases, with 11 bases lying between them. CDR1 MDHEN and CDR2 SYDVKM come from the germline V gene. This CDR3 comprises 14 residues. The CDR3 DNA reads TGTGCCAGCAGTCTCCAGGGGCCCAATCAGCCCCAGCATTTT. Its protein is CASSLQGPNQPQHF.

This clone showed up just a few times. This chain connects TRBV6-1 to TRBJ2-1; TRBD1 might be the D (6 bases). This CDR3 region has 16 residues. Germline CDR1 and CDR2: MNHNS and SASEGT. Trimming took 3 bases from V and 9 from J, leaving 21 bases between them. The CDR3 DNA sequence: TGTGCCAGCAGTGAGACGCTTGAGGGATACAGGGTTGAGCAGTTCTTC. It translates to CASSETLEGYRVEQFF.

This chain uses TRBV7-6 with TRBJ2-1; D gene ambiguous. Germline CDR1 is SGHVS and CDR2 is FNYEAQ. The CDR3 has 12 residues. V lost 5 bases and J lost 7, with 9 bases in between. The DNA for the CDR3 is TGTGCCAGCAGCCCGGTTATGAATGAGCAGTTCTTC. It yields the protein CASSPVMNEQFF.

The V gene is TRBV4-1, the J gene TRBJ2-1, with 7 bases aligning to TRBD1. Germline V lookup: CDR1 MGHRA, CDR2 YSYEKL. CDR3 length: 16 amino acids. V dropped 0 bases and J dropped 6; count of bases not matched to a gene: 8. Here the CDR3 DNA reads TGCGCCAGCAGCCAAGACATTACGGCAGGGGGCAATGAGCAGTTCTTC. Protein: CASSQDITAGGNEQFF.

The chain links TRBV19 to TRBJ1-5; D perhaps matches TRBD1 (6 bases). V gave up 4 bases and J gave up 1 base, with 14 bases separating them. This CDR3 is 16 amino acids long. Germline CDR1 is LNHDA and CDR2 is SQIVND (reference sequence). This CDR3 reads CASSRRQVESNQPQHF. The DNA of the CDR3 is TGTGCCAGTAGTAGGAGACAGGTCGAGAGCAATCAGCCCCAGCATTTT.